One sample yielded the 9 T cell receptor beta chains listed below, sequenced in a study of blood T cell repertoires in COVID-19. The data were produced by immunoSEQ multiplex PCR, yet TCRdb's version contains in-frame clones alone and is incomplete. Of fewer than 85,000 clones listed, 65% to 85% are singletons. Sequencing used peripheral blood. These TCRs come from a woman aged 55-75 years with acute or convalescent COVID-19.

The rearrangement joins TRBV24-1 to TRBJ2-1, with D tentatively TRBD1 (6 bases). From germline, CDR1 is KGHDR and CDR2 SFDVKD. V was clipped by 3 bases and J by 4 bases, with 15 bases between them. This CDR3 comprises 16 residues. CDR3 residues: CATSDARTARYNEQFF. CDR3 coding DNA: TGTGCCACCAGTGATGCAAGGACAGCGAGATACAATGAGCAGTTCTTC.

The chain carries TRBV2 and TRBJ1-6; maybe TRBD1 (5 bases). V gave up 4 bases and J gave up 9 bases, with 13 bases separating them. Germline-derived CDR1 and CDR2 are SNHLY and FYNNEI. This CDR3 region has 14 residues. CDR3 loop: CASSAEGVGSPLHF. DNA for the CDR3: TGTGCCAGCAGTGCGGAAGGGGTCGGTTCACCCCTCCACTTT.

This chain links TRBV28 with TRBJ1-1, with 8 bases fitting TRBD1. The CDR3 is 16 residues long. Per germline, CDR1 MDHEN and CDR2 SYDVKM. V shed 6 bases and J 4 bases; nucleotides not matched to a gene: 13. The CDR3 here is CASRPTSGGVSTEAFF. The CDR3 DNA reads as TGTGCCAGCAGACCTACTTCAGGGGGCGTTAGCACTGAAGCTTTCTTT.

The chain has TRBV7-8 and TRBJ2-7; D remains unclear. The length of the CDR3 is 12 residues. Germline CDR1 SGHVS, CDR2 FQNEAQ. V shed 1 base and J shed 4 bases, with 5 bases lying between them. CDR3 sequence (DNA): TGTGCCAGCAGCTTAGAACAATACGAGCAGTACTTC. Amino acids: CASSLEQYEQYF.

CDR3 nucleotide sequence: TGTGCCAGCAGCATCACAACGTACACAGATACGCAGTATTTT. Amino acids: CASSITTYTDTQYF. The V call is TRBV11-2, the J call TRBJ2-3; D uncertain. Germline-derived CDR1 and CDR2 are SGHAT and FQNNGV. V was pared by 5 bases and J by 2 bases, with 11 bases between. CDR3 size: 14 residues.

This clone occurred once. V usage is TRBV6-5 and J usage is TRBJ2-7, with 10 bases fitting TRBD1. The CDR3 sequence is 14 residues long. Germline loops: CDR1 MNHEY, CDR2 SVGAGI. Unmatched junction bases numbered 7, after V lost 5 bases and J lost 6 bases. Written as DNA, the CDR3 is TGTGCCAGCAGTCCCGGACAGGGGGTCGTCGAGCAGTACTTC. Protein product: CASSPGQGVVEQYF.

The gene calls are TRBV19 and TRBJ1-5; D perhaps matches TRBD1 (6 bases). The V gene's germline CDR1 is LNHDA and CDR2 SQIVND (reference sequence). V lost 3 bases and J lost 4, with 10 bases in between. The CDR3 covers 14 residues. In nucleotides, the CDR3 is TGTGCCAGTAGTATGAATAGGGGGAATCAGCCCCAGCATTTT. Amino acid sequence: CASSMNRGNQPQHF.

V usage is TRBV19 and J usage is TRBJ2-2, with D tentatively TRBD1 (5 bases). CDR3 length equals 15 residues. Trimming shortened V by 4 bases and J by 6 bases, and 15 bases separated the two germline ends. Germline CDR1 LNHDA, CDR2 SQIVND (reference sequence). The CDR3 sequence is CASSKQAGSPGELFF. As DNA, the CDR3 is TGTGCCAGTAGTAAACAGGCCGGATCCCCCGGGGAGCTGTTTTTT.

V is TRBV5-6 and J is TRBJ2-1; D perhaps matches TRBD1 (6 bases). The CDR3 spans 14 residues. Germline lookup yields CDR1 SGHDT and CDR2 YYEEEE. Trimming took 0 bases from V and 4 from J, leaving 8 bases between them. This chain's CDR3 is CASSLVGQYNEQFF. The CDR3 bases are TGTGCCAGCAGCTTGGTAGGACAGTACAATGAGCAGTTCTTC.